The rows below give T cell receptor beta chains drawn from one sample of a study of resident and recirculating memory T cells in vitiligo. Assay used: immunoSEQ multiplex PCR; TCRdb lists only in-frame clones, some missing. Of around 38,000 clones listed, nearly 95% were seen once; the top ten hold around 5%. Input material: blood. Receptor source: a male donor with vitiligo. Both conserved end residues are trimmed from each CDR3. Each record gives: CDR3 protein, V gene, clone size. Where a row states a size, it is once, few, many or the class of an expanded clone; other rows omit it.

ASGTRGPETQY TRBV12-5 -
ASSLGQPEAF TRBV5-8 once
ASTHQSGGYGRRVSRAF TRBV5-6 -
ASSQEGAPLH TRBV14 -
ASSVGGSEGQETQY TRBV9 -
ASSSTNPEATSNQPQH TRBV7-2 -
ASSVDSGVREQF TRBV5-1 -
ASSVATGLPHTDTQY TRBV9 -
ASSVSSGGGRGDEKLF TRBV9 -
ASSFTGGQETQY TRBV7-2 -
ASSQDLNGLPTYEQY TRBV4-2 -
ASSSRSTGFSYGYT TRBV7-8 -
ASSQHRGGTQY TRBV18 -
ASSDRGYYGYT TRBV2 few
ASREDRGGLTDTQY TRBV6-1 -
ASSLAAIAGFNEQF TRBV5-1 -
ASSPTEANYGYT TRBV11-1 -
ASSKTGNTGELF TRBV7-9 -
ASSLGRGLSYNSPLH TRBV7-9 -
ASSAEGQGAKFLGYNEQF TRBV9 -
ASRFGQGTNTGELF TRBV6-6 -
ASRYNQALGYNEQF TRBV5-5 -
ASSHGERIVGETQY TRBV11-1 -
ASSLAGLAGGQETQY TRBV5-1 -